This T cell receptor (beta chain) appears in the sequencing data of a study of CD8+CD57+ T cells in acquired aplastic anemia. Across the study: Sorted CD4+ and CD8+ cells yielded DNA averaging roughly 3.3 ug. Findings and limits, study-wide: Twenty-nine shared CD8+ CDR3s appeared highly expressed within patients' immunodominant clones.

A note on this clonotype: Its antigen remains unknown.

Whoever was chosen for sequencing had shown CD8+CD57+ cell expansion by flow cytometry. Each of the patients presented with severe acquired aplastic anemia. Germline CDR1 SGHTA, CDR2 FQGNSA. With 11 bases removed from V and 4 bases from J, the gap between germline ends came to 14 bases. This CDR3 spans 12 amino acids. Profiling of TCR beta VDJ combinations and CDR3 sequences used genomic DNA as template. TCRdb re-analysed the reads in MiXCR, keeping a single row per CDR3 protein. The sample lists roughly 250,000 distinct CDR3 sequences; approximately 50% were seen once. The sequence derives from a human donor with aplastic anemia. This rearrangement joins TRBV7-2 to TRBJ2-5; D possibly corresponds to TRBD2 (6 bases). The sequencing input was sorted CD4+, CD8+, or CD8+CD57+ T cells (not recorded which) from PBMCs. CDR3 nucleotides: TGTGCCGGAGAGGGACTCGGAGAGACCCAGTACTTC. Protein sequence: CAGEGLGETQYF.